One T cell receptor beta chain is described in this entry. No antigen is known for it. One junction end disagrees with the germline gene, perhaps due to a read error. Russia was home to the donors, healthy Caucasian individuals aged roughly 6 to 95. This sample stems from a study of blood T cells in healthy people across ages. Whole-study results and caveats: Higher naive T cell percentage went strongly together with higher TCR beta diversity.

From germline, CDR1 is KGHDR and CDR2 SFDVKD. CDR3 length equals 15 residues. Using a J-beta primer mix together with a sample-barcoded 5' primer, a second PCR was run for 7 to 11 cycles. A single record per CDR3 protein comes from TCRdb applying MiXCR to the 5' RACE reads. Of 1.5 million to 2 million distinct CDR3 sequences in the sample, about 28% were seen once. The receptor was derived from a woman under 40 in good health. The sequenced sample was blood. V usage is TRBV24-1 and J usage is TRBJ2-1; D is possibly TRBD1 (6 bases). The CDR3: CATAPGDKAYNKQFF. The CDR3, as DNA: TGTGCCACCGCCCCCGGGGACAAGGCCTACAATAAGCAGTTCTTC.